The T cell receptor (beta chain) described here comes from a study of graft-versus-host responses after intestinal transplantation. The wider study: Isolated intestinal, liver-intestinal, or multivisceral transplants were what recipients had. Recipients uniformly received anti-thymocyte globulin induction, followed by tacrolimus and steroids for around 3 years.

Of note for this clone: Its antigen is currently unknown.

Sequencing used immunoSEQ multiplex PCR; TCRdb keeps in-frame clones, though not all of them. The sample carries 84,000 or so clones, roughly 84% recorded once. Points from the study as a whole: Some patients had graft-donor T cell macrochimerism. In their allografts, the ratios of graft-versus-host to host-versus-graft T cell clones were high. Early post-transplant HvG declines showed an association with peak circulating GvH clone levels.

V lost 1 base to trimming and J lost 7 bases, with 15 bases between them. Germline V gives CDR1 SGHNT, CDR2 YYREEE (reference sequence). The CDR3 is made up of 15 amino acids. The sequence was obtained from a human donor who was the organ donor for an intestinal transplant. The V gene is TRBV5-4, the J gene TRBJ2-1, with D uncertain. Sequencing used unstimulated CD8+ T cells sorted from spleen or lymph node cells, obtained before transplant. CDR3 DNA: TGTGCCAGCAGCTTGCCCAGGTTGGCCCCTAATGAGCAGTTCTTC. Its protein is CASSLPRLAPNEQFF.